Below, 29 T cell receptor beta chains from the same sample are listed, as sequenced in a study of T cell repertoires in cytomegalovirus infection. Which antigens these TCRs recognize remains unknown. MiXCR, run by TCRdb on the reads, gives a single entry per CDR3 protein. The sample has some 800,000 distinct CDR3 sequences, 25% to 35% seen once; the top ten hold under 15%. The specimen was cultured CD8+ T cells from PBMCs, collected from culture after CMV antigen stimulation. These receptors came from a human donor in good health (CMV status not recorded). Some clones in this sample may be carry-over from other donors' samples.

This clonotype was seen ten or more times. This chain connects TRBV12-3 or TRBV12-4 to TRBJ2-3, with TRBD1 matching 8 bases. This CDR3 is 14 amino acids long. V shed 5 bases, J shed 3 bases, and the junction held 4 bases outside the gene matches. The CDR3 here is CASSGQGWTDTQYF. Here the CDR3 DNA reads TGTGCCAGCAGTGGACAGGGCTGGACAGATACGCAGTATTTT.

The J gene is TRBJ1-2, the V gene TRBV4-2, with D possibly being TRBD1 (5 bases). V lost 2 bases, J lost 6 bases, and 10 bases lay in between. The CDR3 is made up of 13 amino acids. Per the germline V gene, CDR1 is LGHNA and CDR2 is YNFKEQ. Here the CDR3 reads CASSQSRGDGYTF. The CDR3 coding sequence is TGTGCCAGCAGCCAATCCCGGGGCGATGGCTACACCTTC.

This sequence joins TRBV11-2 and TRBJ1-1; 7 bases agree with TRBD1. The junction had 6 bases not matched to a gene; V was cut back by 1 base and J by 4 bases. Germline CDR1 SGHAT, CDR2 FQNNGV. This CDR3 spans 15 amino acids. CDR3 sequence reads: CASSLGRGPSTEAFF. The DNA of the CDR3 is TGTGCCAGCAGCTTAGGGAGGGGGCCAAGCACTGAAGCTTTCTTT.

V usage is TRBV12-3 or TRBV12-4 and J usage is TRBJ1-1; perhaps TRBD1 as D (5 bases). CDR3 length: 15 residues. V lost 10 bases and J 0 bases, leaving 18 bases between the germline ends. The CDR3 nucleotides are TGTGCCACTTCCAGGGACGGGAGGGTGAACACTGAAGCTTTCTTT. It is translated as CATSRDGRVNTEAFF.

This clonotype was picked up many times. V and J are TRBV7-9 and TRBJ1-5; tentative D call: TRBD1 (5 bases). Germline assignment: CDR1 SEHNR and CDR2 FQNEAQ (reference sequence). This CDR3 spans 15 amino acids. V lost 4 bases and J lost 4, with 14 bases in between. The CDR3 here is CASSSSGTRNQPQHF. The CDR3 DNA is TGTGCCAGCAGCTCCTCAGGGACCAGGAATCAGCCCCAGCATTTT.

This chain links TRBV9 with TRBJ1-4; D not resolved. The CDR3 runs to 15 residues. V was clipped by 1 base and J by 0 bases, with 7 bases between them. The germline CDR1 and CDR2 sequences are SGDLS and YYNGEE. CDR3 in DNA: TGTGCCAGCAGCGTATCTTCCTCAACTAATGAAAAACTGTTTTTT. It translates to CASSVSSSTNEKLFF.

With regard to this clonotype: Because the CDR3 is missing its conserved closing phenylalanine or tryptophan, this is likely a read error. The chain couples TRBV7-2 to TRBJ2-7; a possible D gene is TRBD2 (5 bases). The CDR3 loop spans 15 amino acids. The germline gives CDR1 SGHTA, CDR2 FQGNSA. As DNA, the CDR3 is TGTGTCACAGCGGCCGGGGAAAGAGGACCCTACGAGCAGTACTAC. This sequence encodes CVTAAGERGPYEQYY.

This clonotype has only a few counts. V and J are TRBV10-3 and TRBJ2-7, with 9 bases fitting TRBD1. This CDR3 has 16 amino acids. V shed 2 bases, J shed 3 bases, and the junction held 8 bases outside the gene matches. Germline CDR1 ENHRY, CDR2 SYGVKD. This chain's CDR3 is CAISEKGQGLFYEQYF. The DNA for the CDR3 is TGTGCCATCAGTGAGAAGGGACAGGGTCTGTTCTACGAGCAGTACTTC.

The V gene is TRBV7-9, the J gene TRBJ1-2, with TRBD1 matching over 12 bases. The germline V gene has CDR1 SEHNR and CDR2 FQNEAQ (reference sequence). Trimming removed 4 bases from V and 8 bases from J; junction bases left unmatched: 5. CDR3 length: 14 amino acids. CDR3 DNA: TGTGCCAGCAGCTCGGGACAGGGGGCGCGCGGCTACACCTTC. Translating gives CASSSGQGARGYTF.

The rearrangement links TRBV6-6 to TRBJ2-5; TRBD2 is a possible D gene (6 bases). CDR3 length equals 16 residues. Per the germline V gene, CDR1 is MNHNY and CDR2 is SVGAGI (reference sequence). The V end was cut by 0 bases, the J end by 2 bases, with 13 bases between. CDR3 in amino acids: CASSYSYMAGQETQYF. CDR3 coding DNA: TGTGCCAGCAGTTACTCGTATATGGCGGGGCAAGAGACCCAGTACTTC.

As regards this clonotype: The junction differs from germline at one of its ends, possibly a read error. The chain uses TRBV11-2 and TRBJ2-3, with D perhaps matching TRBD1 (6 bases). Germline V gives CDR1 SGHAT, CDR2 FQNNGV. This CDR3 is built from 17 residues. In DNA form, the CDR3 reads TGTGCCAGCAGCTTATTCAGGGGAGAGTCCCACACAAATACGCAGTATTTT. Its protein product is CASSLFRGESHTNTQYF.

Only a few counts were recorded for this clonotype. CDR3 loop: CASSPESIDTQYF. CDR3 nucleotide sequence: TGTGCCAGCAGCCCCGAGTCGATAGATACGCAGTATTTT. The chain couples TRBV7-2 to TRBJ2-3, with unresolved D. With 5 bases removed from V and 5 bases from J, the gap between germline ends came to 11 bases. This CDR3 comprises 13 residues. Germline CDR1 is SGHTA and CDR2 is FQGNSA.

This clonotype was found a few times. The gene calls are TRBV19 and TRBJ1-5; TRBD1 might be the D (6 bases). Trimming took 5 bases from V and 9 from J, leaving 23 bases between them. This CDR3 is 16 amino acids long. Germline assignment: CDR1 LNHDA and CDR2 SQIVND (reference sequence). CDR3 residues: CASSPYRDTNRGPQHF. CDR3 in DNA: TGTGCCAGTAGTCCTTACAGGGACACCAACCGAGGGCCCCAGCATTTT.

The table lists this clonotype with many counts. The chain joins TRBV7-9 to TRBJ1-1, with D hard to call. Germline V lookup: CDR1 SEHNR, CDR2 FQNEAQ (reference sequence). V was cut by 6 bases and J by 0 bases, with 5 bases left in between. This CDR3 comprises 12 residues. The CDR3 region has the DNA TGTGCCAGCAGTCATTTGAACACTGAAGCTTTCTTT. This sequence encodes CASSHLNTEAFF.

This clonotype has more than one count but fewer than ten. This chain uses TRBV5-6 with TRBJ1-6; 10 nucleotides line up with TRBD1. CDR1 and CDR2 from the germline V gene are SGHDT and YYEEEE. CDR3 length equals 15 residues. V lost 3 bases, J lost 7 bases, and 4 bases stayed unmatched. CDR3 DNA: TGTGCCAGCAGCTCCCCGGACAGGGGGAATTCACCCCTCCACTTT. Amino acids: CASSSPDRGNSPLHF.

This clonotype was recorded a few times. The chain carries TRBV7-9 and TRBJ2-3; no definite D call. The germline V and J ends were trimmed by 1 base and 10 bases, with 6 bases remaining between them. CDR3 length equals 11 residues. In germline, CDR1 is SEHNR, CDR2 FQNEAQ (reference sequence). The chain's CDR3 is CASSLGPAQYF. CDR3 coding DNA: TGTGCCAGCAGCTTAGGCCCCGCGCAGTATTTT. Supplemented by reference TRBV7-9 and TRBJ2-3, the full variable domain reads DTGVSQNPRHKITKRGQNVTFRCDPISEHNRLYWYRQTLGQGPEFLTYFQNEAQLEKSRLLSDRFSAERPKGSFSTLEIQRTEQGDSAMYLCASSLGPAQYFGPGTRLTVL.

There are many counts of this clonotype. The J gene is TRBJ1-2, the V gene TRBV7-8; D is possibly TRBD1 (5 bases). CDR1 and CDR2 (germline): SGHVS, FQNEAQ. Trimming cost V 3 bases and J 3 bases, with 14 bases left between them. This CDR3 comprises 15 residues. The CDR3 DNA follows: TGTGCCAGCAGCTTGGCAGGGCTGTCTGACTATGGCTACACCTTC. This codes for CASSLAGLSDYGYTF.

The CDR3 sequence is CASSQDYGGNSNQPQHF. The CDR3 DNA reads as TGCGCCAGCAGCCAAGATTATGGAGGGAATAGCAATCAGCCCCAGCATTTT. The chain couples TRBV4-1 to TRBJ1-5; D not resolved. Germline CDR1 is MGHRA and CDR2 is YSYEKL. V lost 0 bases and J lost 0, with 12 bases in between. The CDR3 is 17 amino acids.

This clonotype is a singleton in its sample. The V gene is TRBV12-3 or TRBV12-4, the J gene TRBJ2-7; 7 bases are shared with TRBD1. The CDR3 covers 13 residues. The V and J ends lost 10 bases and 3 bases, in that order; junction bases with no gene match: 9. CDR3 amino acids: CANSRDSNYEQYF. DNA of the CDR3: TGTGCCAACAGCCGGGACAGTAACTACGAGCAGTACTTC.

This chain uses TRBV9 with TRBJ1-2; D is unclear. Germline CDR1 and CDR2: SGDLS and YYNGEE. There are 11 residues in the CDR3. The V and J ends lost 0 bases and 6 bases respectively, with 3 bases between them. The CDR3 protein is CASSVGDGYTF. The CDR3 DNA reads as TGTGCCAGCAGCGTAGGAGATGGCTACACCTTC.

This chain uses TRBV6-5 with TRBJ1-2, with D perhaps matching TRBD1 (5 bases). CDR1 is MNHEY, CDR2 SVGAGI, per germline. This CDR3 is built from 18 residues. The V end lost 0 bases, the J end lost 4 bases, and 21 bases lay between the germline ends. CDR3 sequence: CASSYSAMTADSLYGYTF. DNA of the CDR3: TGTGCCAGCAGTTACTCGGCGATGACAGCCGATAGTCTCTATGGCTACACCTTC.

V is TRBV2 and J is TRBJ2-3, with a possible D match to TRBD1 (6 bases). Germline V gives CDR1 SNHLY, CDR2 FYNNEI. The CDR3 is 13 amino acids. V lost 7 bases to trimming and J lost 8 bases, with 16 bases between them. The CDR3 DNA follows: TGTGCCAGCATTGGACAGCGCGAGGTTACGCAGTATTTT. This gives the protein CASIGQREVTQYF.

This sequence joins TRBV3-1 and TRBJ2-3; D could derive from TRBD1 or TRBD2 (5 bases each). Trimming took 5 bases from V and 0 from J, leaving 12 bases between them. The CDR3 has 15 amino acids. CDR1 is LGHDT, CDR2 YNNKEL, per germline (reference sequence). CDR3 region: CASSGGSTSTDTQYF. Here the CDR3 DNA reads TGTGCCAGCAGCGGGGGATCAACTAGCACAGATACGCAGTATTTT.

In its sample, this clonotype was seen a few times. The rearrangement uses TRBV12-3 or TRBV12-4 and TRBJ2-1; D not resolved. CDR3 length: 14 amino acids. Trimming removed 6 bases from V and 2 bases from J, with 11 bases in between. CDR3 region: CASRFFGPYNEQFF. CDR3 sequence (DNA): TGTGCCAGCAGATTCTTTGGGCCCTACAATGAGCAGTTCTTC.

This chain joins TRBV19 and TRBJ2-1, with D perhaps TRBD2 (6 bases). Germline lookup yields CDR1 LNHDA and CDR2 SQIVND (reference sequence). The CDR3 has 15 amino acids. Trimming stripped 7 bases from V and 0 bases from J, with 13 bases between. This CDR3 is CASNLVGSSYNEQFF. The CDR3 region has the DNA TGTGCCAGTAATCTCGTCGGGAGCTCCTACAATGAGCAGTTCTTC.

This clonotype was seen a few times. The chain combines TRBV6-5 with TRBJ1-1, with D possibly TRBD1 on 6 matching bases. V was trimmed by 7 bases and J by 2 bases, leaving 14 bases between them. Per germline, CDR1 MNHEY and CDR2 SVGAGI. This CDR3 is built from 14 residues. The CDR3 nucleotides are TGTGCCAGCACAAAAGGGGGGGTAAACACTGAAGCTTTCTTT. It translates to CASTKGGVNTEAFF.

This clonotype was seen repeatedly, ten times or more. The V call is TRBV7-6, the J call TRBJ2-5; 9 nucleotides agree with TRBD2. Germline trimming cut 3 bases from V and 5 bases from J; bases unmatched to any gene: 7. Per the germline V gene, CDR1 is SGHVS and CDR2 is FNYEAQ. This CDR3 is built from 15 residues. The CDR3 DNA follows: TGTGCCAGCAGCTTGTCAGCGGGGGGCGGGGAGACCCAGTACTTC. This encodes CASSLSAGGGETQYF. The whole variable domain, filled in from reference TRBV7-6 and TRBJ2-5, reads GAGVSQSPRYKVTKRGQDVALRCDPISGHVSLYWYRQALGQGPEFLTYFNYEAQQDKSGLPNDRFSAERPEGSISTLTIQRTEQRDSAMYRCASSLSAGGGETQYFGPGTRLLVL.

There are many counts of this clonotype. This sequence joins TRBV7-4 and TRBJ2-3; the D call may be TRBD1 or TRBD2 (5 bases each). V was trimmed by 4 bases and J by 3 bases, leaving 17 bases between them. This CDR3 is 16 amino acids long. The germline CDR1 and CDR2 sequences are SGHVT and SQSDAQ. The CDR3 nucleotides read TGTGCCAGCAGCTCCCATGGGACGACGCCTACAGATACGCAGTATTTT. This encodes CASSSHGTTPTDTQYF.

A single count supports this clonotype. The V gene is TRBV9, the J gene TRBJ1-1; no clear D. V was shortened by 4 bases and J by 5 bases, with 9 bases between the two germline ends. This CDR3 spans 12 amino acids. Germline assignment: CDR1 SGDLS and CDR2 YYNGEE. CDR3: CASSPSSTEAFF. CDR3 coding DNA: TGTGCCAGCAGCCCCAGCTCTACTGAAGCTTTCTTT.